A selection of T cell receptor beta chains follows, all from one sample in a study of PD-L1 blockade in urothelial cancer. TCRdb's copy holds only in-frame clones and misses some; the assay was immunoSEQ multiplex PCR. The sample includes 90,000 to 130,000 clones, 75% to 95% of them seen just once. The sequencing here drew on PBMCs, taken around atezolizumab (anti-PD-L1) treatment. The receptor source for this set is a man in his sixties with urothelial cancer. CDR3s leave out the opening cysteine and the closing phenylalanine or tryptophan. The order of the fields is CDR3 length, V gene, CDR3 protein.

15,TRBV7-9,ASSLAYRQPGANVLT
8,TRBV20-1,SASSQAQY
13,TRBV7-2,ASSLRGQKSYEQY
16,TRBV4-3,ASSQVPTSGGGTDTQY
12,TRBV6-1,ASGLSARGDTQY
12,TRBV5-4,ASSLVGSTDTQY
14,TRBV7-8,ASSSRRDSPLRAQY
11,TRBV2,ASKGTPNQPQH
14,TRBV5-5,ASRPLSGVGTGELF
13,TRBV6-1,ASSLGQGGTGELF
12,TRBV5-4,ASSLTGTSGRKY
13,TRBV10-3,AISGTSGPYNEQF
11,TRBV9,ASSVGLTSEQY
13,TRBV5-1,ASSLRQGTTDTQY
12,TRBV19,ASSPPSSYNEQF
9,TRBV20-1,SASRGEEAF
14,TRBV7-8,ASRGQGALPDEKLF
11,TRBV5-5,ASSLEPVNIQY
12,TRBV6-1,AGETRGREETQY
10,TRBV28,ASSLQGYEQY
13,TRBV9,ASSVDGKSTDTQY
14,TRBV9,ASSITGTGTLDTQY